These 11 T cell receptor beta chains share one sample of origin, sequenced in a study of siplizumab effects on memory and regulatory T cells. Libraries were prepared by immunoSEQ multiplex PCR; TCRdb keeps only in-frame clonotypes and omits some of them. The sample includes approximately 100,000 clones, about 92% seen only once; the top ten take 0.65% to 0.8%. Sequencing was carried out using Tregs sorted from blood. The receptors shown here come from a human donor in good health.

The chain couples TRBV7-3 to TRBJ2-6; TRBD1 matches at 7 bases. V dropped 0 bases and J dropped 3; count of bases not matched to a gene: 11. Looked up from germline, CDR1 is SGHTA and CDR2 is FQGTGA. The CDR3 covers 19 residues. The CDR3 DNA reads as TGTGCCAGCAGCTTAACGTCGGACAGGATTCGCGATGGGGCCAACGTCCTGACTTTC. Protein product: CASSLTSDRIRDGANVLTF.

This chain connects TRBV7-3 to TRBJ2-3; TRBD1 might be the D (6 bases). V lost 5 bases and J 5 bases, leaving 14 bases between the germline ends. The CDR3 has 14 residues. The germline gives CDR1 SGHTA, CDR2 FQGTGA. CDR3 amino acids: CASSPRQGQDTQYF. The CDR3 DNA reads as TGTGCCAGCAGCCCGCGGCAGGGGCAAGATACGCAGTATTTT.

The J gene is TRBJ2-3, the V gene TRBV7-8; weak D call: TRBD1 (5 bases). V was trimmed by 5 bases and J by 1 base, leaving 13 bases between them. This CDR3 contains 15 residues. In germline, CDR1 is SGHVS, CDR2 FQNEAQ. The CDR3 here is CASSNQGVGTDTQYF. Here the CDR3 DNA reads TGTGCCAGCAGCAATCAGGGTGTTGGCACAGATACGCAGTATTTT.

The DNA for the CDR3 is TGTGCCAGCAGCCCCCCGGGCGGAGGGGAGGATGGCTACACCTTC. It translates to CASSPPGGGEDGYTF. The chain has TRBV7-9 and TRBJ1-2; D might be TRBD1 (5 bases). Germline V gene data show CDR1 as SEHNR and CDR2 as FQNEAQ (reference sequence). The CDR3 has 15 residues. V lost 5 bases to trimming and J lost 6 bases, with 19 bases between them.

The genes are TRBV19 and TRBJ2-2; tentative D call: TRBD1 (6 bases). The CDR3 loop spans 15 amino acids. Germline V gene data show CDR1 as LNHDA and CDR2 as SQIVND (reference sequence). V lost 8 bases and J 3 bases, leaving 16 bases between the germline ends. The CDR3, as DNA: TGTGCCAGTTACTCCAGGGGCACCTACACCGGGGAGCTGTTTTTT. This sequence encodes CASYSRGTYTGELFF.

The chain employs TRBV28 and TRBJ1-5; D unclear. The length of the CDR3 is 11 residues. Trimming stripped 5 bases from V and 3 bases from J, with 2 bases between. Germline V gene sequence: CDR1 MDHEN, CDR2 SYDVKM. The CDR3 bases are TGTGCCAGCAGTCCCAATCAGCCCCAGCATTTT. Its translation: CASSPNQPQHF.

The chain joins TRBV19 to TRBJ1-4; TRBD1 aligns across 11 bases. V was pared by 6 bases and J by 7 bases, with 10 bases of the junction left unmatched. This CDR3 comprises 16 residues. From germline, CDR1 is LNHDA and CDR2 SQIVND (reference sequence). CDR3 DNA sequence: TGTGCCAGTAGACCCAGCCAGGACAGGGGGCGTGAAAAACTGTTTTTT. Encoded protein: CASRPSQDRGREKLFF.

The chain has TRBV5-1 and TRBJ1-6, with 10 nucleotides matching TRBD1. CDR1 and CDR2 (germline): SGHRS, YFSETQ. The junction had 9 bases not matched to a gene; V was cut back by 3 bases and J by 9 bases. The CDR3 consists of 16 residues. CDR3 sequence: CASSWAGTGEASPLHF. CDR3 nucleotides: TGCGCCAGCAGCTGGGCCGGGACAGGGGAAGCTTCACCCCTCCACTTT.

V is TRBV18 and J is TRBJ2-7; 10 bases are shared with TRBD2. In germline, CDR1 is KGHSH, CDR2 LQKENI. V shed 4 bases, J shed 10 bases, and the junction held 13 bases outside the gene matches. This CDR3 spans 15 amino acids. CDR3 DNA: TGTGCCAGCTCACGCCCCGGGACTAGCGAGGATAGCCAGTACTTC. Protein: CASSRPGTSEDSQYF.

The chain carries TRBV4-1 and TRBJ2-1, with D perhaps being TRBD1 or TRBD2 (5 bases each). Trimming pared 2 bases from V and 3 bases from J, leaving 17 bases between. Germline assignment: CDR1 MGHRA and CDR2 YSYEKL. The CDR3 length is 17 residues. Here the CDR3 DNA reads TGCGCCAGCAGCCAAATGTCCGGGACCCTAAACTACAATGAGCAGTTCTTC. It is translated as CASSQMSGTLNYNEQFF.

This chain uses TRBV6-5 with TRBJ1-1; D gene ambiguous. The V end was cut by 8 bases, the J end by 3 bases, with 10 bases between. In germline, CDR1 is MNHEY, CDR2 SVGAGI. The CDR3 is 12 residues long. CDR3: CASGASYTEAFF. CDR3 coding DNA: TGTGCCAGCGGCGCCAGCTACACTGAAGCTTTCTTT.